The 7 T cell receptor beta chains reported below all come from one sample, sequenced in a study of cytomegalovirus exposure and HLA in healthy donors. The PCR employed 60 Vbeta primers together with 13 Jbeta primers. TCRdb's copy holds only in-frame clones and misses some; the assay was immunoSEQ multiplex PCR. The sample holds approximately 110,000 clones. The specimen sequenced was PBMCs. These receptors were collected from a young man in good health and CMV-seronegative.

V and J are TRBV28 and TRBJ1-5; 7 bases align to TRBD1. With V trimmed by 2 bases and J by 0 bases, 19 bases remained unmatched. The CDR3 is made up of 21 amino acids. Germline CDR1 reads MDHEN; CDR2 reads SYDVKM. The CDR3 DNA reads TGTGCCAGCAGTTTAGCGAAAGGGGGCCGGGGCAGACTCTATAGCAATCAGCCCCAGCATTTT. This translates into CASSLAKGGRGRLYSNQPQHF.

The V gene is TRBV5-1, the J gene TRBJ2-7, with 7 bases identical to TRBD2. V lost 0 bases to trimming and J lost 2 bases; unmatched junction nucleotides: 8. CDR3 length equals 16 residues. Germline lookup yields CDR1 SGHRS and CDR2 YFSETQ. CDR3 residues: CASSLEPAGSTYEQYF. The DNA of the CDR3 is TGCGCCAGCAGCTTGGAACCAGCGGGGTCGACCTACGAGCAGTACTTC.

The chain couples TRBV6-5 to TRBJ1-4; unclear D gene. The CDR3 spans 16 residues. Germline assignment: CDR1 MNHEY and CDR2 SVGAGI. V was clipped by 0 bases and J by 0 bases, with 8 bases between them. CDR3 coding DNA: TGTGCCAGCAGTTACTCGGCAACAGCAACTAATGAAAAACTGTTTTTT. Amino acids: CASSYSATATNEKLFF.

The CDR3 region is CASSFSGQGASGYTF. The CDR3 DNA sequence: TGTGCCAGCAGTTTCTCAGGACAGGGGGCAAGTGGCTACACCTTC. The chain joins TRBV27 to TRBJ1-2; 11 bases line up with TRBD1. The V and J ends lost 3 bases and 7 bases, in that order; junction bases with no gene match: 7. The CDR3 totals 15 residues. The germline CDR1 and CDR2 sequences are MNHEY and SMNVEV (reference sequence).

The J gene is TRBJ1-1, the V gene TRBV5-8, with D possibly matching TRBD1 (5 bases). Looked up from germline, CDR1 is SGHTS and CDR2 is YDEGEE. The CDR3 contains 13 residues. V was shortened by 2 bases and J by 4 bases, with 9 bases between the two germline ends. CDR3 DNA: TGTGCCAGCAGCTTCAGGGTAGGCACTGAAGCTTTCTTT. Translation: CASSFRVGTEAFF.

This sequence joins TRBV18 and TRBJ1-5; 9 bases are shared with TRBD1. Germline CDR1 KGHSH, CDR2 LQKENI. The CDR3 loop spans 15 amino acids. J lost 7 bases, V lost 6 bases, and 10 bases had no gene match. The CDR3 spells CASSTQTGGGQPQHF. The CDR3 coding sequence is TGTGCCAGCTCGACCCAGACAGGGGGAGGCCAGCCCCAGCATTTT.

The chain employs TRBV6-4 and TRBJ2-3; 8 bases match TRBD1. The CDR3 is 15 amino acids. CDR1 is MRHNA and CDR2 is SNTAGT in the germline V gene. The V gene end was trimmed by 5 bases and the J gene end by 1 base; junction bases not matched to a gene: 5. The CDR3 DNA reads TGTGCCAGCAGTACTACAGGGGGAGGCACAGATACGCAGTATTTT. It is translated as CASSTTGGGTDTQYF.